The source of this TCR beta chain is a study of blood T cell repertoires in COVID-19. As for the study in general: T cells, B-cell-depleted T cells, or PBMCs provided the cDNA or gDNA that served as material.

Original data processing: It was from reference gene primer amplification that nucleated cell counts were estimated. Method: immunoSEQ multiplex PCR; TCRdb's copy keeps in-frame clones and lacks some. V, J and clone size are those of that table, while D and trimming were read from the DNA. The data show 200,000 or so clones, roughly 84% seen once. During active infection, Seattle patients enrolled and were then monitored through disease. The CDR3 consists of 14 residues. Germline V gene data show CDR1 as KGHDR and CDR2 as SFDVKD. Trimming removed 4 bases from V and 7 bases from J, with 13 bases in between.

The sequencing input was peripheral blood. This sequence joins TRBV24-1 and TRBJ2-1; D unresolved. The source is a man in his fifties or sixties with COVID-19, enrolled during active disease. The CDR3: CATSDYSQKNEQFF. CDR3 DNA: TGTGCCACCAGTGACTATTCACAGAAAAATGAGCAGTTCTTC.